The T cell receptor (beta chain) described here comes from a study of blood T cell repertoires in COVID-19. Background on the study: The origin of the acute and convalescent COVID-19 samples was the United States, Italy and Spain. T cells, B-cell-depleted T cells, or PBMCs supplied cDNA or gDNA.

Adults between about 18 and 95 years of age took part from approximately 24 US areas. Clinical histories supplied by participants themselves formed the basis of cohort assignment. V was cut by 8 bases and J by 4 bases, with 12 bases left in between. This CDR3 is built from 14 residues. Germline V gene data show CDR1 as KGHSH and CDR2 as LQKENI. Only in-frame clones appear in the TCRdb table, and some are missing; sequencing was by immunoSEQ multiplex PCR. The sample carries hundreds of thousands of clones, roughly 80% recorded once. This receptor was taken from a man aged 40-55 years who had been exposed to COVID-19. The chain is built from TRBV18 and TRBJ2-6; TRBD1 is a possible D gene (5 bases). The source material was PBMCs or T cells enriched from blood (not recorded which). CDR3: CASPTGSGANVLTF. The CDR3 DNA reads TGTGCCAGCCCAACAGGCTCCGGGGCCAACGTCCTGACTTTC.